Described below is a single TCR beta chain sequence and its context. Its specificity is not known. Germline CDR1 MNHEY, CDR2 SMNVEV (reference sequence). J was trimmed by 5 bases and V by 4 bases; bases with no gene match: 10. The CDR3 is 16 residues long. This entry is derived from a study of shared clonotypes between healthy human individuals. Libraries were prepared by immunoSEQ multiplex PCR; TCRdb keeps only in-frame clonotypes and omits some of them. The sample has nearly 1 million clones, 76% seen once. Overall study findings and caveats: Shared clonotypes across all four donors exceeded non-shared ones in generation probability. Generally, estimated richness proved larger in naive subsets than it did in memory subsets. A handful of donors showed sharing of roughly 5% of naive CD4 clonotypes.

CD4+ cell separation produced CD45RA+ naive and CD45RA-negative memory subsets. This TCR derives from a man between 18 and 35 years old in good health. Sequencing was done on a sample of memory CD4+ T cells sorted from blood. Subset: CD45RA-negative fraction. The chain joins TRBV27 to TRBJ1-4; 7 bases map to TRBD1. The CDR3 nucleotides are TGTGCCAGCAGTTCCCTCTCGACAGGGAGGAATGAAAAACTGTTTTTT. It yields the protein CASSSLSTGRNEKLFF.